Each of the 24 T cell receptor beta chains below was sequenced from the same sample in a study of T cells expressing NK-cell markers. TCRdb reprocessed the 5' RACE reads, keeping one entry per CDR3 protein, no DNA. The table lists roughly 180,000 distinct CDR3 sequences. Sequenced sample: blood T cells: a sorted CD56 or NKG2C T cell subset, CD4+ or CD8+ T cells, or bulk PBMC T cells (not recorded which). The origin of the receptors is a man aged 18 to 70 in good health.

V usage is TRBV5-1 and J usage is TRBJ1-1. This CDR3 is 15 amino acids long. Germline CDR1 is SGHRS and CDR2 is YFSETQ. CDR3 loop: CASSLGPQDFTEAFF.

The rearrangement links TRBV5-5 to TRBJ2-7; TCRdb returns TRBD2, unconfirmable since there is no DNA. There are 14 residues in the CDR3. Looked up from germline, CDR1 is SGHKS and CDR2 is YYEKEE (reference sequence). CDR3: CASSWTGTSNEQYF.

The genes are TRBV7-2 and TRBJ2-3; TCRdb selects TRBD2, and the lack of DNA leaves this call unchecked. The CDR3 spans 16 residues. Per germline, CDR1 SGHTA and CDR2 FQGNSA. The CDR3 loop reads CASSLDVAGRTDTQYF.

V gene TRBV12-3 or TRBV12-4 combines with J gene TRBJ2-5; lacking DNA, the TRBD1 call made by TCRdb goes unchecked. The CDR3 sequence is 15 residues long. CDR3 amino acids: CASLTGGPARETQYF.

The chain combines TRBV7-6 with TRBJ2-3; the D call from TCRdb, TRBD1, cannot be confirmed without DNA. The CDR3 contains 20 residues. Germline V gives CDR1 SGHVS, CDR2 FNYEAQ. CDR3 loop: CASSLSSWASGGGDWDTQYF.

The rearrangement uses TRBV3-1 and TRBJ2-3; without DNA, the TCRdb call of TRBD2 cannot be checked. The CDR3 loop spans 17 amino acids. Germline V lookup: CDR1 LGHDT, CDR2 YNNKEL (reference sequence). CDR3 loop: CASSQEFGLVHTDTQYF.

This chain links TRBV12-3 or TRBV12-4 with TRBJ2-1; the D gene TCRdb calls, TRBD1, cannot be checked with no DNA. The CDR3 length is 15 residues. The CDR3 loop reads CASSLILGEYNEQFF.

CDR3 residues: CASGVRSGTDTQYF. The chain recombines TRBV27 with TRBJ2-3. There are 14 residues in the CDR3. Per the germline V gene, CDR1 is MNHEY and CDR2 is SMNVEV (reference sequence).

The chain carries TRBV12-3 or TRBV12-4 and TRBJ1-1. This CDR3 is 14 amino acids long. The CDR3 spells CASSFGYPNTEAFF.

V and J are TRBV28 and TRBJ1-4; checking the TCRdb D call of TRBD1 is not possible without DNA. Germline V gene data show CDR1 as MDHEN and CDR2 as SYDVKM. The CDR3 is made up of 15 amino acids. This CDR3 reads CASSSPTADNEKLFF. The full variable domain, in which reference TRBV28 and TRBJ1-4 provide the parts outside the CDR3, is DVKVTQSSRYLVKRTGEKVFLECVQDMDHENMFWYRQDPGLGLRLIYFSYDVKMKEKGDIPEGYSVSREKKERFSLILESASTNQTSMYLCASSSPTADNEKLFFGSGTQLSVL.

The gene calls are TRBV6-5 and TRBJ2-2; TCRdb lists TRBD2, though no DNA is available to test this call. Germline assignment: CDR1 MNHEY and CDR2 SVGAGI. The length of the CDR3 is 17 residues. The CDR3 sequence is CASSYLAGGPNTGELFF.

The chain carries TRBV27 and TRBJ2-7; the D call of TRBD1 rests on TCRdb alone, since no DNA is present to check it. Looked up from germline, CDR1 is MNHEY and CDR2 is SMNVEV (reference sequence). CDR3 size: 14 residues. The CDR3 loop reads CASSPAAGGGEQYF.

The chain joins TRBV6-1 to TRBJ2-7; TCRdb calls TRBD2, which cannot be checked without DNA. This CDR3 is 13 amino acids long. From germline, CDR1 is MNHNS and CDR2 SASEGT. The CDR3 loop reads CASSVFSGGEQYF.

This chain links TRBV20-1 with TRBJ1-1. Germline loops: CDR1 DFQATT, CDR2 SNEGSKA (reference sequence). The CDR3 sequence is 16 residues long. Here the CDR3 reads CSATSRVGDGDTEAFF.

The gene calls are TRBV4-1 and TRBJ2-1; TCRdb's assignment of TRBD1 cannot be checked, as there is no DNA. Germline values: CDR1 MGHRA, CDR2 YSYEKL. The CDR3 has 15 residues. Here the CDR3 reads CASSQDLGGHNEQFF.

V is TRBV12-3 or TRBV12-4 and J is TRBJ1-4. The CDR3 has 15 residues. This chain's CDR3 is CASSFGPRTNEKLFF.

The rearrangement uses TRBV11-1 and TRBJ2-7; TCRdb indicates TRBD1, and absent DNA this call remains unverified. In germline, CDR1 is SGHAT, CDR2 FQDESV (reference sequence). This CDR3 has 14 amino acids. CDR3 protein: CASSLSGNRGEQYF.

The chain has TRBV27 and TRBJ1-2; TCRdb's D gene call, TRBD1, goes unchecked for lack of DNA. Germline V gene lookup returns CDR1 MNHEY and CDR2 SMNVEV (reference sequence). CDR3 length: 12 residues. CDR3 region: CASSLTGDGYTF.

V and J are TRBV20-1 and TRBJ2-1; the TCRdb call, TRBD2, lacks DNA for checking. Looked up from germline, CDR1 is DFQATT and CDR2 is SNEGSKA (reference sequence). This CDR3 spans 17 amino acids. CDR3 region: CSARGLAGGRNPNEQFF.

The CDR3 loop reads CASSPDDREVTEAFF. The chain employs TRBV7-3 and TRBJ1-1; with no DNA, the TCRdb D assignment of TRBD1 cannot be verified. The length of the CDR3 is 15 residues. CDR1 and CDR2 (germline): SGHTA, FQGTGA.

The V gene is TRBV2, the J gene TRBJ1-1. Germline loops: CDR1 SNHLY, CDR2 FYNNEI. The CDR3 spans 15 residues. CDR3: CASSEGPRGVTEAFF.

The chain carries TRBV7-9 and TRBJ1-2. This CDR3 is built from 15 residues. Germline-derived CDR1 and CDR2 are SEHNR and FQNEAQ (reference sequence). The CDR3: CASSLGSTPNYGYTF. Looking up the rest from reference TRBV7-9 and TRBJ1-2 gives the full variable domain: DTGVSQNPRHKITKRGQNVTFRCDPISEHNRLYWYRQTLGQGPEFLTYFQNEAQLEKSRLLSDRFSAERPKGSFSTLEIQRTEQGDSAMYLCASSLGSTPNYGYTFGSGTRLTVV.

This chain links TRBV29-1 with TRBJ1-1; the TCRdb D gene call, TRBD1, has no DNA to confirm it. The CDR3 is made up of 14 amino acids. CDR1 and CDR2 from the germline V gene are SQVTM and ANQGSEA. CDR3 amino acids: CSVQWTGGNTEAFF.

The V and J genes are TRBV6-5 and TRBJ2-1; with no DNA, the TCRdb D assignment of TRBD2 cannot be verified. Germline CDR1 reads MNHEY; CDR2 reads SVGAGI. This CDR3 has 16 amino acids. The CDR3 loop is CASSYSGSGGKGEQFF.